Listed below are T cell receptor beta chains from one sample, sequenced in a study of T-cell reconstitution after alpha-beta-depleted transplantation in children. Using its own MiXCR run on the PCR reads, TCRdb lists one record per CDR3 protein. The sample gives roughly 300,000 distinct CDR3 sequences, nearly 10% of which show up once; roughly 9.1% is in the top ten. The sequencing here drew on PBMCs from the stem cell graft donor, taken from the stem cell graft. These receptors originate from a human donor who donated a stem cell graft to a child with SCID. CDR3s include the opening cysteine and the closing phenylalanine or tryptophan. A D gene is named only where the DNA matches it firmly. Clone sizes are given selectively: once, few, many, or a class where the clone is expanded.

size: NA; V: TRBV9; J: TRBJ2-7; D: NA; length: 15; DNA: TGTGCCAGCAGCCCCCGCGGGGGGACAGGTTACGAGCAGTACTTC; CDR3: CASSPRGGTGYEQYF
size: few; V: TRBV3-1; J: TRBJ2-7; D: TRBD1; length: 16; DNA: TGTGCCAGCAGCCATGCCGGGACAGGGGGTACCTACGAGCAGTACTTC; CDR3: CASSHAGTGGTYEQYF
size: few; V: TRBV10-3; J: TRBJ2-3; D: NA; length: 14; DNA: TGTGCCATCACTGAGGGGCCTAGCACAGATACGCAGTATTTT; CDR3: CAITEGPSTDTQYF
size: many; V: TRBV12-3/TRBV12-4; J: TRBJ1-1; D: TRBD1; length: 13; DNA: TGTGCCAGCACCCGGACAGGGAAGGGAGAAGCTTTCTTT; CDR3: CASTRTGKGEAFF
size: NA; V: TRBV5-1; J: TRBJ1-2; D: NA; length: 13; DNA: TGCGCCAGCAGCTTGGTGTGGAACTATGGCTACACCTTC; CDR3: CASSLVWNYGYTF
size: NA; V: TRBV12-3/TRBV12-4; J: TRBJ2-1; D: NA; length: 13; DNA: TGTGCCAGCAGTCGGGGGAACTACAATGAGCAGTTCTTC; CDR3: CASSRGNYNEQFF
size: few; V: TRBV5-1; J: TRBJ2-3; D: TRBD1; length: 17; DNA: TGCGCCAGCAGCTTGGGGCAGGGGGATCTTAGCACAGATACGCAGTATTTT; CDR3: CASSLGQGDLSTDTQYF
size: NA; V: TRBV7-2; J: TRBJ2-7; D: TRBD2; length: 16; DNA: TGTGCCAGCAGCTTAGAGGGGACTAGCGGTACCTACGAGCAGTACTTC; CDR3: CASSLEGTSGTYEQYF
size: few; V: TRBV2; J: TRBJ2-7; D: NA; length: 14; DNA: TGTGCCAGCAGTGTCCTGGGGGGAGTCTCCGAGCAGTACTTC; CDR3: CASSVLGGVSEQYF
size: NA; V: TRBV6-2/TRBV6-3; J: TRBJ2-1; D: TRBD2; length: 13; DNA: TGTGCCAGCAGTTACTGGGGGGGGGATGAGCAGTTCTTC; CDR3: CASSYWGGDEQFF
size: NA; V: TRBV19; J: TRBJ1-5; D: NA; length: 14; DNA: TGTGCCAGTAGTGTGTTGGACTTATCAGGGCCCCAGCATTTT; CDR3: CASSVLDLSGPQHF
size: NA; V: TRBV7-9; J: TRBJ2-2; D: NA; length: 14; DNA: TGTGCCAGCAGCGACGGAGGGAATGCCGGGGAGCTGTTTTTT; CDR3: CASSDGGNAGELFF
size: few; V: TRBV5-1; J: TRBJ2-1; D: TRBD1; length: 14; DNA: TGCGCCAGCAGCTGGGGACAGGGACGGAATGAGCAGTTCTTC; CDR3: CASSWGQGRNEQFF
size: few; V: TRBV10-3; J: TRBJ2-7; D: NA; length: 12; DNA: TGTGCCATCAGTCTCTCAGGGAACGAGCAGTACTTC; CDR3: CAISLSGNEQYF
size: many; V: TRBV10-2; J: TRBJ2-2; D: NA; length: 15; DNA: TGCGCCAGCAGATCCTTTAGCGAGGGCATGGGGGAGCTGTTTTTT; CDR3: CASRSFSEGMGELFF
size: NA; V: TRBV20-1; J: TRBJ2-1; D: TRBD1; length: 13; DNA: TGCAGTGCTAAGACAGGGGGCCTCAATGAGCAGTTCTTC; CDR3: CSAKTGGLNEQFF
size: few; V: TRBV10-3; J: TRBJ2-1; D: TRBD2; length: 16; DNA: TGTGCCATCAGTGGGGCGTCGGCTAGCGGGGTATACGTGCAGTTCTTC; CDR3: CAISGASASGVYVQFF
size: NA; V: TRBV5-6; J: TRBJ2-7; D: NA; length: 15; DNA: TGTGCCAGCATCGAACTGTCTCAGGGCTCCTACGAGCAGTACTTC; CDR3: CASIELSQGSYEQYF
size: NA; V: TRBV29-1; J: TRBJ2-2; D: NA; length: 14; DNA: TGCAGCGTTGTGGTCGGGGTCGGGACCGGGGAGCTGTTTTTT; CDR3: CSVVVGVGTGELFF
size: few; V: TRBV27; J: TRBJ2-3; D: NA; length: 15; DNA: TGTGCCAGCAGTTCCCCGGGGGGCAACACAGATACGCAGTATTTT; CDR3: CASSSPGGNTDTQYF
size: NA; V: TRBV12-3/TRBV12-4; J: TRBJ2-1; D: TRBD1; length: 17; DNA: TGTGCCAGCAGTTTAGCTCGGACAGGGGTCTCCTACAATGAGCAGTTCTTC; CDR3: CASSLARTGVSYNEQFF
size: many; V: TRBV6-2/TRBV6-3; J: TRBJ2-7; D: NA; length: 16; DNA: TGTGCCAGCAGTTACTCTCCCGGTAGGGAGCGCTACGAGCAGTACTTC; CDR3: CASSYSPGRERYEQYF
size: few; V: TRBV18; J: TRBJ2-7; D: TRBD2; length: 13; DNA: TGTGCCAGCTTTCGGACTAGCTCCTACGAGCAGTACTTC; CDR3: CASFRTSSYEQYF
size: many; V: TRBV4-1; J: TRBJ2-2; D: NA; length: 14; DNA: TGCGCCAGCAGCCAAGACCTGAGGGTCGGGGAGCTGTTTTTT; CDR3: CASSQDLRVGELFF
size: many; V: TRBV12-3/TRBV12-4; J: TRBJ2-3; D: NA; length: 11; DNA: TGTGCCAGCAGTTTCGCAGATACGCAGTATTTT; CDR3: CASSFADTQYF
size: NA; V: TRBV2; J: TRBJ2-5; D: NA; length: 13; DNA: TGTGCCAGCAGTGAGTCGCCGAACTCGGCCCAGTACTTC; CDR3: CASSESPNSAQYF
size: few; V: TRBV12-3/TRBV12-4; J: TRBJ2-7; D: NA; length: 14; DNA: TGTGCCAGCAGTCCTTCCGATAGCTCCTACGAGCAGTACTTC; CDR3: CASSPSDSSYEQYF
size: NA; V: TRBV10-3; J: TRBJ2-3; D: TRBD2; length: 17; DNA: TGTGCCATCAGTGGATCAGAGCGGGGGAGATACACAGATACGCAGTATTTT; CDR3: CAISGSERGRYTDTQYF
size: many; V: TRBV12-3/TRBV12-4; J: TRBJ2-7; D: NA; length: 16; DNA: TGTGCCAGCAGTTTCGGTCGGCGGAGTGGCTCCTACGAGCAGTACTTC; CDR3: CASSFGRRSGSYEQYF
size: few; V: TRBV5-1; J: TRBJ1-1; D: NA; length: 14; DNA: TGCGCCAGCAGCGAGGGACCATTGAACACTGAAGCTTTCTTT; CDR3: CASSEGPLNTEAFF
size: few; V: TRBV5-1; J: TRBJ1-2; D: TRBD1; length: 16; DNA: TGCGCCAGCAGCTTGGCCCCAGAGACAGGGCTGGGCGGCTACACCTTC; CDR3: CASSLAPETGLGGYTF
size: NA; V: TRBV15; J: TRBJ2-5; D: NA; length: 15; DNA: TGTGCCACCAGCAGAAGGGGGGGAAACCAAGAGACCCAGTACTTC; CDR3: CATSRRGGNQETQYF
size: once; V: TRBV27; J: TRBJ1-2; D: NA; length: 13; DNA: TGTGCCAGCAGCTTCTCAGGGGAGGTTGGCTACACCTTC; CDR3: CASSFSGEVGYTF
size: few; V: TRBV20-1; J: TRBJ2-3; D: NA; length: 15; DNA: TGCAGTGCTAGACGGGGGTCGGTTAGCACAGATACGCAGTATTTT; CDR3: CSARRGSVSTDTQYF
size: few; V: TRBV7-2; J: TRBJ2-3; D: TRBD2; length: 19; DNA: TGTGCCAGCAGCTTAGCGCTGATGGGCGGGGGGCCGAGCACAGATACGCAGTATTTT; CDR3: CASSLALMGGGPSTDTQYF
size: few; V: TRBV4-2; J: TRBJ1-5; D: TRBD1; length: 16; DNA: TGTGCCAGCAGCCAAGAAGGGGGCAGAGAAGATCAGCCCCAGCATTTT; CDR3: CASSQEGGREDQPQHF
size: many; V: TRBV5-6; J: TRBJ1-1; D: NA; length: 13; DNA: TGTGCCAGCAGCAAGACAGTGAACACTGAAGCTTTCTTT; CDR3: CASSKTVNTEAFF
size: NA; V: TRBV3-1; J: TRBJ2-5; D: TRBD2; length: 13; DNA: TGTGCCAGCCGGGGCGGGAGAGGTGAGACCCAGTACTTC; CDR3: CASRGGRGETQYF
size: many; V: TRBV12-3/TRBV12-4; J: TRBJ2-6; D: TRBD1; length: 18; DNA: TGTGCCAGCAGTCTCGTAGAAGACAGGGGGCCTGGGGCCAACGTCCTGACTTTC; CDR3: CASSLVEDRGPGANVLTF
size: few; V: TRBV12-3/TRBV12-4; J: TRBJ1-4; D: NA; length: 14; DNA: TGTGCCAGCAGTTTCAAGGGGCTTGGGGAAAAACTGTTTTTT; CDR3: CASSFKGLGEKLFF